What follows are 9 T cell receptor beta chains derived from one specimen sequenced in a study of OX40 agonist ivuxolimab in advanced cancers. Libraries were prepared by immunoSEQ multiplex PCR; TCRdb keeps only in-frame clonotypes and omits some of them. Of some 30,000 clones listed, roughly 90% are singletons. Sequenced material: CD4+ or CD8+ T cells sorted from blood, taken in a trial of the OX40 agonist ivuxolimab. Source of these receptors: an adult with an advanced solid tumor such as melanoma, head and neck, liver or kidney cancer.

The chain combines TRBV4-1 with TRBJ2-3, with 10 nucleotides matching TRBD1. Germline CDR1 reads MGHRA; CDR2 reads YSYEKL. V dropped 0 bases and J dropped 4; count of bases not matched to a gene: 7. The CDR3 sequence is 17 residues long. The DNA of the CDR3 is TGCGCCAGCAGCCAAGAGGCTGGACAGGGGGATTCAGATACGCAGTATTTT. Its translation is CASSQEAGQGDSDTQYF.

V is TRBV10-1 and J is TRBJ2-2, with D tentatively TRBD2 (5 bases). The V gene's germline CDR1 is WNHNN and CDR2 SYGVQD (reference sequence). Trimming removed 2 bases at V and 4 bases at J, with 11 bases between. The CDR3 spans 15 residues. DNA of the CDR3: TGCGCCAGCAGTGAGGGGGAGCATGGCACCGGGGAGCTGTTTTTT. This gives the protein CASSEGEHGTGELFF.

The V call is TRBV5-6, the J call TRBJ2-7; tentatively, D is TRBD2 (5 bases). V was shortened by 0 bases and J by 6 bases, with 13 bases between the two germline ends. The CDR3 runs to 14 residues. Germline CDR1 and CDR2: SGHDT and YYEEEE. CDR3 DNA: TGTGCCAGCAGCTTGGCTAATAGGGCGGGCGAGCAGTACTTC. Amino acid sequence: CASSLANRAGEQYF.

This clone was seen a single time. The CDR3 DNA reads TGTGCCAGCAGCTTGGGGGAGGGCTACAATGAGCAGTTCTTC. It yields the protein CASSLGEGYNEQFF. V usage is TRBV13 and J usage is TRBJ2-1; 7 bases are shared with TRBD2. CDR1 and CDR2 from the germline V gene are PRHDT and FYEKMQ (reference sequence). The CDR3 is made up of 14 amino acids. J lost 3 bases, V lost 3 bases, and 2 bases had no gene match.

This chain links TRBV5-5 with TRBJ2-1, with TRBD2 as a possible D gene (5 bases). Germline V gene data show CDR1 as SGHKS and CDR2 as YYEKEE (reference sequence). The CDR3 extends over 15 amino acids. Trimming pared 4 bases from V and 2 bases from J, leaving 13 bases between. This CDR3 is CASSPSGPPYNEQFF. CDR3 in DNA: TGTGCCAGCAGCCCGAGCGGCCCTCCCTACAATGAGCAGTTCTTC.

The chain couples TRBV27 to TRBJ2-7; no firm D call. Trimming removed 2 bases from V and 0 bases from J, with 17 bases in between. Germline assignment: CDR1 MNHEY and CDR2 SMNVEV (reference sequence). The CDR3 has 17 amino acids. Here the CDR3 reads CASSLIGPIASSYEQYF. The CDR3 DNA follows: TGTGCCAGCAGTTTAATAGGCCCAATTGCTAGCTCCTACGAGCAGTACTTC.

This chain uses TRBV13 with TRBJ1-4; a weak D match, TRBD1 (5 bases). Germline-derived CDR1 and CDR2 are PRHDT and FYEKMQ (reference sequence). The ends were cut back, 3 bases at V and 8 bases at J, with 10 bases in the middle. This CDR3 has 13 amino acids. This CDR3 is CASSFGGPEKLFF. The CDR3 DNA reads TGTGCCAGCAGCTTCGGGGGACCCGAAAAACTGTTTTTT. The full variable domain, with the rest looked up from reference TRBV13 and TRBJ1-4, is AAGVIQSPRHLIKEKRETATLKCYPIPRHDTVYWYQQGPGQDPQFLISFYEKMQSDKGSIPDRFSAQQFSDYHSELNMSSLELGDSALYFCASSFGGPEKLFFGSGTQLSVL.

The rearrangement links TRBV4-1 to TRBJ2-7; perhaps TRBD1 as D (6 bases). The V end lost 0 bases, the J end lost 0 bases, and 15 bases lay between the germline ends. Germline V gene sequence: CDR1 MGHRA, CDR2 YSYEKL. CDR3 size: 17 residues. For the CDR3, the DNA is TGCGCCAGCAGCCAAGAGGGACCGGGACACTTCTCCTACGAGCAGTACTTC. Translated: CASSQEGPGHFSYEQYF.

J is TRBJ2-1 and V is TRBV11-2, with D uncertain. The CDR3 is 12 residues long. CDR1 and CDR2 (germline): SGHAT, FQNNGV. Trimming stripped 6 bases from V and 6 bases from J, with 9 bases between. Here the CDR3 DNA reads TGTGCCAGCAGTGATCGGAGCAATGAGCAGTTCTTC. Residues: CASSDRSNEQFF. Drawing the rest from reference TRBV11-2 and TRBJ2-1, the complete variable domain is EAGVAQSPRYKIIEKRQSVAFWCNPISGHATLYWYQQILGQGPKLLIQFQNNGVVDDSQLPKDRFSAERLKGVDSTLKIQPAKLEDSAVYLCASSDRSNEQFFGPGTRLTVL.